This T cell receptor beta chain is drawn from a study of T cell repertoires in cytomegalovirus infection (dated by TCRdb to between 2018 and 2021). Regarding the research as a whole: Donor HLA type was relevant to the analysis, as public TCR beta signatures indicated carriage of CMV infection together with the matching HLA type. Here is what the overall study found, with its caveats: In both this cohort and an independent cohort of several hundred donors, the cumulative frequency of public TCR beta family members distinguished carriers of CMV infection plus the relevant HLA type. The ex vivo response was dominated by HLA-C-restricted CMV-specific TCR beta clonotypes, which also provided the single most frequent clonotype in two of eight donors.

The sequencing machine was an Illumina HiSeq 1500. TCRdb reworked the public reads: Q25 trimming with fastp, MiXCR clone assembly, productive beta chains retained. CDR3 protein sequences are deduplicated, and each keeps its most common genes and DNA. This sample gives approximately 700,000 distinct CDR3 sequences in total; roughly 35% of them show up just once. Jointly, the top ten make up about 2.8% of the sample. CDR3 length: 15 amino acids, cysteine to phenylalanine. Only the CDR3 DNA stays, 45 bases, in frame from base 1. CDR1 and CDR2, looked up from the germline V gene, are MDHEN and SYDVKM. To note about this clonotype: The specificity of this receptor is unknown. One end of the junction does not line up with germline, which may come from a read error.

This sequence was found in a human donor in good health (CMV status not recorded). Some clones in this sample may be carry-over from other donors' samples. What was sequenced was PBMCs. The rearranged segments are TRBV28 and TRBJ2-7, with 9 junctional bases fitting TRBD2. The CDR3 sequence is CARSLYGTSLYEKYF. The DNA is TGTGCCAGAAGTTTATACGGGACTAGCCTCTACGAGAAGTACTTC.